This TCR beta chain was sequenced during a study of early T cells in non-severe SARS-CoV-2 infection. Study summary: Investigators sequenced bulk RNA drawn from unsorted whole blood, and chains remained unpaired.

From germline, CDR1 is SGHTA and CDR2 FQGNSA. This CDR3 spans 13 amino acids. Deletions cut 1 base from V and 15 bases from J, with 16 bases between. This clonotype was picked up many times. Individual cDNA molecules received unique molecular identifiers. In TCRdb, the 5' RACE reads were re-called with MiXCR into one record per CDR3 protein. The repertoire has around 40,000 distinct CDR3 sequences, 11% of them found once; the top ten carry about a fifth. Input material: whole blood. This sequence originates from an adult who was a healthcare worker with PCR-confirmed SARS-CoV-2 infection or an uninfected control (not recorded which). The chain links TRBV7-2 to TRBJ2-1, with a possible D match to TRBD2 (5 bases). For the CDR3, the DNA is TGTGCCAGCAGCTTAGGTTCTGAGGGTCGTGGGTTCTTC. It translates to CASSLGSEGRGFF. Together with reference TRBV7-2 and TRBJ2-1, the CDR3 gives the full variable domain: GAGVSQSPSNKVTEKGKDVELRCDPISGHTALYWYRQSLGQGLEFLIYFQGNSAPDKSGLPSDRFSAERTGGSVSTLTIQRTQQEDSAVYLCASSLGSEGRGFFGPGTRLTVL.